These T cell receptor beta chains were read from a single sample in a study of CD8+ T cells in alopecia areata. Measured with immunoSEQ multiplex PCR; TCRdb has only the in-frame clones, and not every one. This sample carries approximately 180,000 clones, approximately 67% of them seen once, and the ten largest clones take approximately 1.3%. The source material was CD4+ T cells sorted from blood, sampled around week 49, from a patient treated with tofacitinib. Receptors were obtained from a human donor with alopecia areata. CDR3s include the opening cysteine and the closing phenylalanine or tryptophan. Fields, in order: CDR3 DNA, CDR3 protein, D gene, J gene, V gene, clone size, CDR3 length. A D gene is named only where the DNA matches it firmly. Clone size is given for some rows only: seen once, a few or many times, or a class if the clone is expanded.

TGTGCCAGCAGTCCGGGTCCTACGCAGTATTTT,CASSPGPTQYF,-,TRBJ2-3,TRBV28,-,11
TGCAGTGCCAGGGACAATGAAAAACTGTTTTTT,CSARDNEKLFF,-,TRBJ1-4,TRBV20-1,-,11
TGTGCCTGGGATCTTCCGGGACATATAAGCACCTTC,CAWDLPGHISTF,-,TRBJ1-2,TRBV30,-,12
TGTGCCAGCAGCGCCAACAGGGACAGCAATCAGCCCCAGCATTTT,CASSANRDSNQPQHF,-,TRBJ1-5,TRBV7-8,-,15
TGTGCCTGGGGGGCAGGGGGCGCTTCCTACAATGAGCAGTTCTTC,CAWGAGGASYNEQFF,TRBD1,TRBJ2-1,TRBV30,-,15
TGTGCCACCAGAAAGGTCGAAAAACTGTTTTTT,CATRKVEKLFF,-,TRBJ1-4,TRBV13,-,11
TGCAGCGTTGGACAGGGGCCGAGCAATCAGCCCCAGCATTTT,CSVGQGPSNQPQHF,TRBD1,TRBJ1-5,TRBV29-1,-,14
TGTGCCTGGAGCCCCCAACAGTACTACGAGCAGTACTTC,CAWSPQQYYEQYF,-,TRBJ2-7,TRBV30,-,13
TGTGCCTGGAGTGTAAACAGGGAAAATTCACCCCTCCACTTT,CAWSVNRENSPLHF,-,TRBJ1-6,TRBV30,-,14
TGTGCCAGCAGTTACGGGATCATGAACACTGAAGCTTTCTTT,CASSYGIMNTEAFF,-,TRBJ1-1,TRBV6-5,-,14
TGCAGTGCCAAAGGGACGTTTGGCTACACCTTC,CSAKGTFGYTF,-,TRBJ1-2,TRBV20-1,few,11
TGTGCCTGGAGTACTGGGCCGGGACAGAGCTATGGCTACACCTTC,CAWSTGPGQSYGYTF,TRBD1,TRBJ1-2,TRBV30,-,15
TGTGCCAGCATTGGGGAGGCTAGCGGCACCGGGGAGCTGTTTTTT,CASIGEASGTGELFF,TRBD2,TRBJ2-2,TRBV2,once,15
TGTGCCTGGGCGGCCAGCTCTGGAAACACCATATATTTT,CAWAASSGNTIYF,-,TRBJ1-3,TRBV30,-,13
TGCGCCAGCAGCCAGAGAGGACTAGCGGGAGGAGACAAAAACATTCAGTACTTC,CASSQRGLAGGDKNIQYF,TRBD2,TRBJ2-4,TRBV4-3,-,18
TGTGCCAGCAGCCACAGGTTGCCCGGGGAGCTGTTTTTT,CASSHRLPGELFF,-,TRBJ2-2,TRBV14,few,13
TGTGCCTGGAGTGGTGCCTGGAACACCGGGGAGCTGTTTTTT,CAWSGAWNTGELFF,-,TRBJ2-2,TRBV30,few,14
TGCAGCGTTCTGCCGCAAGAGACCCAGTACTTC,CSVLPQETQYF,-,TRBJ2-5,TRBV29-1,-,11
TGCGCCAGCCGGCCCTCCTCCGGCACAGATACGCAGTATTTT,CASRPSSGTDTQYF,-,TRBJ2-3,TRBV5-1,-,14
TGCAGCGTGGCGAGCGGGGAGGTTCTTGAGCAGTTCTTC,CSVASGEVLEQFF,TRBD2,TRBJ2-1,TRBV29-1,-,13
TGTGCCTGGAGTCTAACAGGGAAGTTGTACACCGGGGAGCTGTTTTTT,CAWSLTGKLYTGELFF,-,TRBJ2-2,TRBV30,-,16
TGCGCCAGCAGCTCGACTAGCGGGTACGAGCAGTACTTC,CASSSTSGYEQYF,TRBD2,TRBJ2-7,TRBV5-1,-,13
TGTGCCTGGAGTGTTGAGTTCTCTGGGGCCAACGTCCTGACTTTC,CAWSVEFSGANVLTF,-,TRBJ2-6,TRBV30,-,15